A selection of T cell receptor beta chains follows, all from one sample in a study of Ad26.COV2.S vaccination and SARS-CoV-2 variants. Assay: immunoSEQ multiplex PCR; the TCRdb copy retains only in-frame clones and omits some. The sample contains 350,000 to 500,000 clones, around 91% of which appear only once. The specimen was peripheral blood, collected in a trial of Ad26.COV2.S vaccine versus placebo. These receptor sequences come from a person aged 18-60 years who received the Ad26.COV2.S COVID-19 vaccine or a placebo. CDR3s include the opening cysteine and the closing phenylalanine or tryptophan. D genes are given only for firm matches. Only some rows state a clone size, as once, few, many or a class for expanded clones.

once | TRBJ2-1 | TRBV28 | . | CASSWLPRDTDNEQFF | TGTGCCAGCAGTTGGCTCCCCCGGGACACGGACAATGAGCAGTTCTTC
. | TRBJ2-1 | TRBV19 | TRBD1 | CASSTQGAGEQFF | TGTGCCAGTAGTACTCAGGGGGCAGGGGAGCAGTTCTTC
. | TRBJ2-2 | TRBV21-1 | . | CAKGHWAKQRNTGELFF | TGTGCCAAGGGACATTGGGCTAAACAAAGGAACACCGGGGAGCTGTTTTTT
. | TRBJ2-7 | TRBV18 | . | CASSPGGIDLYEQYF | TGTGCCAGCTCACCAGGGGGCATTGACCTCTACGAGCAGTACTTC
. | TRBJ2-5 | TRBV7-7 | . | CASSLRWGGKMETQYF | TGTGCCAGCAGCTTAAGGTGGGGCGGGAAAATGGAGACCCAGTACTTC
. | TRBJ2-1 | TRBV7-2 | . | CASSFPVGEEQFF | TGTGCCAGCAGCTTCCCCGTAGGGGAGGAGCAGTTCTTC
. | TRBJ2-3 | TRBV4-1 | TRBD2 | CASSQRLAGGPEDTQYF | TGCGCCAGCAGCCAAAGACTAGCGGGAGGGCCGGAAGATACGCAGTATTTT
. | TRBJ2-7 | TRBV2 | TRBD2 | CASNGRASYEQYF | TGTGCCAGCAACGGGAGGGCCTCCTACGAGCAGTACTTC
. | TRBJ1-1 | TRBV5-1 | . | CASSLGLQEEDTEAFF | TGCGCCAGCAGCTTGGGCCTACAGGAGGAGGACACTGAAGCTTTCTTT
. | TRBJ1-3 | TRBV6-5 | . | CASSYSSPSGNTIYF | TGTGCCAGCAGTTACTCGAGCCCCTCTGGAAACACCATATATTTT
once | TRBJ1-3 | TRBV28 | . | CASSPDGLSGNTIYF | TGTGCCAGCAGTCCGGACGGCCTCTCTGGAAACACCATATATTTT
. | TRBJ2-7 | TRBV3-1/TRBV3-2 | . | CASSQGSAYEQYF | TGTGCCAGCAGCCAGGGATCAGCCTACGAGCAGTACTTC
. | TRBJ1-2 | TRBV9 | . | CASSSRDGYTF | TGTGCCAGCAGCTCGAGGGATGGCTACACCTTC
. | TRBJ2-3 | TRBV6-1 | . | CASSEQGTSTDTQYF | TGTGCCAGCAGTGAACAGGGGACCTCCACAGATACGCAGTATTTT
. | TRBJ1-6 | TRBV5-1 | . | CASSLRGGNSPLHF | TGCGCCAGCAGCTTAAGGGGTGGCAATTCACCCCTCCACTTT
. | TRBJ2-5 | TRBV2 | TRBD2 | CASSNLAGDGETQYF | TGTGCCAGCAGTAACCTAGCGGGAGACGGTGAGACCCAGTACTTC
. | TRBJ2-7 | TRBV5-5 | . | CASSGSQGSYEQYF | TGTGCCAGCAGCGGGAGTCAGGGCTCCTACGAGCAGTACTTC
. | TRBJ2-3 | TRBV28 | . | CASSLQAARKDTQYF | TGTGCCAGCAGTTTACAGGCCGCACGTAAAGATACGCAGTATTTT
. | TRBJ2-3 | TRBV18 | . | CASSPGGQRTDTQYF | TGTGCCAGCTCACCCGGGGGACAGCGCACAGATACGCAGTATTTT
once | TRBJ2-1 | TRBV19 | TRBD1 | CASSTLRTGNYNEQFF | TGTGCCAGTAGTACCCTCAGGACAGGAAACTACAATGAGCAGTTCTTC
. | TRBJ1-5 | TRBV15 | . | CATSRKAGGDQPQHF | TGTGCCACCAGCAGAAAGGCGGGGGGGGATCAGCCCCAGCATTTT
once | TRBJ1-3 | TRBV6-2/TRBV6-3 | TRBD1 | CASSPTGTVISGNTIYF | TGTGCCAGCAGCCCTACAGGGACAGTTATCTCTGGAAACACCATATATTTT
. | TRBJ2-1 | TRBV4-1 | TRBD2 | CASSQVGLARNEQFF | TGCGCCAGCAGCCAAGTCGGACTAGCACGCAATGAGCAGTTCTTC
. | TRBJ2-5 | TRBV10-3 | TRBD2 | CAISESGLAGEGETQYF | TGTGCCATCAGTGAGTCTGGATTAGCGGGAGAAGGGGAGACCCAGTACTTC
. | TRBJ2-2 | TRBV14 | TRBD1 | CASSGQGFANTGELFF | TGTGCCAGCAGCGGACAGGGGTTCGCGAACACCGGGGAGCTGTTTTTT
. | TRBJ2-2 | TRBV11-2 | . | CASSWDGRQTGELFF | TGTGCCAGCAGCTGGGACGGCCGGCAGACCGGGGAGCTGTTTTTT
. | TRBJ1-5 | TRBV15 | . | CATSRSQGHNQPQHF | TGTGCCACCAGCAGGTCGCAGGGTCACAATCAGCCCCAGCATTTT
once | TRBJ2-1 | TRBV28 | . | CASSLGASYNEQFF | TGTGCCAGCAGTTTAGGGGCGAGCTACAATGAGCAGTTCTTC
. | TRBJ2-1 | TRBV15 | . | CATSREGTWEQFF | TGTGCCACCAGCAGAGAAGGGACGTGGGAGCAGTTCTTC